This TCR beta chain comes out of a study of OX40 agonist ivuxolimab in advanced cancers. Remarks on this clone: What it binds is not known.

The repertoire was sequenced with immunoSEQ multiplex PCR; TCRdb's copy has only in-frame clones and lacks some. The sample lists 71,000 or so clones; 65% to 85% were seen once. Study-wide results and limits: No determination was made of the antigen specificity of the expanded peripheral T cells.

V gave up 1 base and J gave up 5 bases; unmatched junction bases: 5. The CDR3 loop spans 15 amino acids. Germline V gene lookup returns CDR1 SGHTA and CDR2 FQGTGA. The receptor was isolated from an adult with an advanced solid tumor such as melanoma, head and neck, liver or kidney cancer. The sequencing used CD4+ or CD8+ T cells sorted from blood, collected in a trial of the OX40 agonist ivuxolimab. This chain links TRBV7-3 with TRBJ2-3, with 8 bases matching TRBD1. The CDR3 spells CASSLNPGGVDTQYF. Written as DNA, the CDR3 is TGTGCCAGCAGCTTAAACCCAGGGGGCGTAGATACGCAGTATTTT.